These T cell receptor beta chains were read from a single sample in a study of control samples from healthy donors and cancer patients. Using immunoSEQ multiplex PCR, the repertoire was profiled, and TCRdb retains in-frame clones only, with some absent. The sample has about 140,000 clones, under 95% seen once. Sequenced input: blood. These receptors were collected from a man between 18 and 29 years old in good health. Both conserved end residues are part of each CDR3. A D gene is named only where the DNA matches it firmly. Clone size is given for some rows only: seen once, a few or many times, or a class if the clone is expanded.

>15|TRBV3-1/TRBV3-2|TRBJ2-5|.|TRBD1
CASSFLQGAGETQYF
TGTGCCAGCAGCTTCCTACAGGGGGCTGGGGAGACCCAGTACTTC
>15|TRBV5-1|TRBJ2-7|.|.
CAIPRPGRLAYEQYF
TGCGCCATTCCCCGGCCGGGACGGCTAGCCTACGAGCAGTACTTC
>16|TRBV13|TRBJ2-3|once|TRBD2
CASSRESGIFTDTQYF
TGTGCCAGCAGCCGAGAAAGCGGGATATTCACAGATACGCAGTATTTT
>14|TRBV9|TRBJ1-1|.|TRBD1
CASSVEQGETEAFF
TGTGCCAGCAGCGTAGAGCAGGGGGAAACTGAAGCTTTCTTT
>15|TRBV7-3|TRBJ2-3|.|.
CASTETPAMPDTQYF
TGTGCCAGCACCGAAACCCCCGCCATGCCTGATACGCAGTATTTT
>17|TRBV2|TRBJ1-2|.|.
CASRPLASLTANYGYTF
TGTGCCAGCAGGCCGCTAGCTTCCTTGACAGCTAACTATGGCTACACCTTC
>13|TRBV24-1|TRBJ1-1|.|.
CATSDGGTLEAFF
TGTGCCACCAGTGATGGGGGGACACTCGAAGCTTTCTTT
>15|TRBV7-3|TRBJ1-1|once|TRBD1
CASSLEAGGWTEAFF
TGTGCCAGCAGCCTCGAGGCAGGGGGCTGGACTGAAGCTTTCTTT
>12|TRBV28|TRBJ1-1|.|.
CASSLWVTEAFF
TGTGCCAGCAGTTTATGGGTCACTGAAGCTTTCTTT
>16|TRBV1|TRBJ2-1|.|.
CTSSQASGGPDNEQFF
TGCACCAGCAGCCAAGCTAGCGGGGGGCCGGACAATGAGCAGTTCTTC
>13|TRBV7-2|TRBJ1-3|.|.
CASSTNSGNTIYF
TGTGCCAGCAGTACGAACTCTGGAAACACCATATATTTT